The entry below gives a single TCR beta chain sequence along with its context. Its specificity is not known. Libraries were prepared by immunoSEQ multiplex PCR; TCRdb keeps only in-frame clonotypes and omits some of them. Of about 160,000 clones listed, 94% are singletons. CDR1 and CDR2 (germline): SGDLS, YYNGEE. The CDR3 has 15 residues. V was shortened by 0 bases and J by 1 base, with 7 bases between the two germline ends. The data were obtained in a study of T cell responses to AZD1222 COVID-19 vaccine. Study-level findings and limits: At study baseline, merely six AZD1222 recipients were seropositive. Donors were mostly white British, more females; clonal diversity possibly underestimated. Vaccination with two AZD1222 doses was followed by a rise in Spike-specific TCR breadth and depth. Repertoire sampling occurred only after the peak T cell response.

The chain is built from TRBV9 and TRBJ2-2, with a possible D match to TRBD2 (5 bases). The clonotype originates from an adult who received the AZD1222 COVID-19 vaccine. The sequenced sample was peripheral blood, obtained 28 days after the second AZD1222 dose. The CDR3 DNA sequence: TGTGCCAGCAGCGTAGAGAGCGGGAACACCGGGGAGCTGTTTTTT. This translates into CASSVESGNTGELFF.